Listed below are T cell receptor beta chains from one sample, sequenced in a study of T-cell memory formation after mild COVID-19. TCRdb re-analysed the 5' RACE reads in MiXCR, keeping a single row per CDR3 protein. The sample holds around 250,000 distinct CDR3 sequences; about 16% are singletons and the top ten take around 2.2%. The sample taken for sequencing was PBMCs or a T cell subset sorted from them (not recorded which). These TCRs come from an adult woman who had mild COVID-19 (a few samples of this study predate the infection). Cell type and time point are not known. Both conserved end residues are part of each CDR3. D genes are given only for firm matches. Only part of the rows carry a size: once, few, many, or a class if the clone is expanded.

TRBJ2-1	TRBV3-1	few	TRBD1	TGTGCCAGCGGGATACAGGGGGGTGAGCAGTTCTTC	CASGIQGGEQFF
TRBJ2-7	TRBV10-3	few	TRBD1	TGTGCCATCAGTGAACCGGGACAGGGTTCCTACGAGCAGTACTTC	CAISEPGQGSYEQYF
TRBJ2-5	TRBV5-4	many	.	TGTGCCAGCAGCCGGACCACAGGCTACCAAGAGACCCAGTACTTC	CASSRTTGYQETQYF
TRBJ2-3	TRBV10-3	.	TRBD2	TGTGCCGTAACTAGCGGGGGGGCTTCAGATACGCAGTATTTT	CAVTSGGASDTQYF
TRBJ1-4	TRBV20-1	.	.	TGCAGTGCCGCAATTCCAACTAATGAAAAACTGTTTTTT	CSAAIPTNEKLFF
TRBJ1-5	TRBV6-5	.	TRBD1	TGTGCCAGCAGGAGGACAGGGGGTCCTGCGGCCAATCAGCCCCAGCATTTT	CASRRTGGPAANQPQHF
TRBJ1-1	TRBV5-1	.	.	TGCGCCAGCAGCTTGGATGCCCAGGGAATCGGTGGAGCTTTCTTT	CASSLDAQGIGGAFF
TRBJ1-2	TRBV12-3/TRBV12-4	.	.	TGTGCCAGCAGACACGCCGGGGCAGGGAGGCACTATGGCTACACCTTC	CASRHAGAGRHYGYTF
TRBJ1-6	TRBV6-5	few	.	TGTGCCAGCAGTCCGCAAGGATGGGTGCCCCTCCACTTT	CASSPQGWVPLHF
TRBJ1-2	TRBV6-5	.	TRBD1	TGTGCCAGCGGGTCGGGACAGGGGGCGCGATCTAATGGCTACACCTTC	CASGSGQGARSNGYTF
TRBJ1-3	TRBV12-3/TRBV12-4	few	.	TGTGCCAGCAGTCGAAACACCATATATTTT	CASSRNTIYF
TRBJ2-1	TRBV7-6	many	.	TGTGCCAGCAGCTTAGTTATTAGCCACAATGAGCAGTTCTTC	CASSLVISHNEQFF
TRBJ1-2	TRBV6-7	.	TRBD1	TGTGCCAGCAGTTACTATAAAAGGACAGGGGCGGAAAACTATGGCTACACCTTC	CASSYYKRTGAENYGYTF
TRBJ1-2	TRBV7-2	once	.	TGTGCCAGCAGCTTAGACACGGGCAGATCCTATGGCTACACCTTC	CASSLDTGRSYGYTF
TRBJ2-1	TRBV7-2	.	TRBD2	TGTGCCAGCAGCCGTCAAGGGACTAGCGGGAACGATGAGCAGTTCTTC	CASSRQGTSGNDEQFF
TRBJ1-4	TRBV12-3/TRBV12-4	.	.	.	CATQSGPNEKLFFF
TRBJ1-2	TRBV6-2/TRBV6-3	.	.	TGTGCCAGCAGACAAAATAGGGGTTCCTATGGCTACACCTTC	CASRQNRGSYGYTF
TRBJ2-1	TRBV29-1	few	.	TGCAGCGTTGGAGTGGCGGGCACGAGCTCCTACAATGAGCAGTTCTTC	CSVGVAGTSSYNEQFF
TRBJ2-4	TRBV5-1	many	TRBD1	TGCGCCAGCAGCTTGGATGGTACAGGGGGCGGAAACATTCAGTACTTC	CASSLDGTGGGNIQYF
TRBJ2-1	TRBV3-1	many	TRBD1	TGTGCCAGCAGCCCCCAATCAGGGGGCTGGAATGAGCAGTTCTTC	CASSPQSGGWNEQFF
TRBJ2-7	TRBV24-1	few	.	TGTGCCACCAGGAAGGGCCAGGGAATCACCTACGAGCAGTACTTC	CATRKGQGITYEQYF
TRBJ2-5	TRBV2	many	.	TGTGCCAGCAGGACCTGGCAAGAGACCCAGTACTTC	CASRTWQETQYF
TRBJ2-1	TRBV9	many	TRBD2	TGTGCCAGCAGCGCCTATGCGGGAGCGGTCTACAATGAGCAGTTCTTC	CASSAYAGAVYNEQFF
TRBJ2-1	TRBV2	few	TRBD2	TGTGCCAGCAGTGCGGAGACTAGCGGGAGCAATGAGCAGTTCTTC	CASSAETSGSNEQFF
TRBJ2-7	TRBV4-1	few	.	TGCGCCAGCAGCCAAGAGGAGTCTCTGGGGGAGCAGTACTTC	CASSQEESLGEQYF
TRBJ2-1	TRBV27	few	TRBD2	TGTGCCAGCAGTCCCGGACTAGCTCCGAACAATGAGCAGTTCTTC	CASSPGLAPNNEQFF
TRBJ1-3	TRBV7-8	few	.	TGTGCCAGCAGCTCCGCTCGTGGACAGATACCTGGAAACACCATATATTTT	CASSSARGQIPGNTIYF
TRBJ1-1	TRBV7-9	.	.	TGTGCCAGCACCATTCCACTATATGGGGAAACGTACAAGGCTTTCTTT	CASTIPLYGETYKAFF
TRBJ2-7	TRBV20-1	few	TRBD1	TGCAGTGTCCGACTCCAGGACAGGGGGCTGGGCGAGCAGTACTTC	CSVRLQDRGLGEQYF
TRBJ2-3	TRBV4-1	many	.	TGCGCCAGCAGCCAAGATCCCCCGGGGACTAGCACAGATACGCAGTATTTT	CASSQDPPGTSTDTQYF
TRBJ1-5	TRBV12-3/TRBV12-4	.	.	TGTGCCAGCAGTTTAAACAGGGCCCACAATCAGCCCCAGCATTTT	CASSLNRAHNQPQHF
TRBJ2-2	TRBV5-5	few	TRBD2	TGTGCCAGCTTGGGAGGGTCGGTCACCGGGGAGCTGTTTTTT	CASLGGSVTGELFF
TRBJ2-3	TRBV10-3	few	TRBD2	TGTGCCATCAGTGCTGCGGGAGGACGCACAGATACGCAGTATTTT	CAISAAGGRTDTQYF
TRBJ2-4	TRBV29-1	.	TRBD1	TGCAGCGTTGGGACAGGGGAAAACATTCAGTACTTC	CSVGTGENIQYF
TRBJ2-7	TRBV7-2	.	.	TGTGCCAGCAGCTTAGACCGAAGGGGCCGGAGCTCCTACGAGCAGTACTTC	CASSLDRRGRSSYEQYF
TRBJ1-1	TRBV4-2	few	TRBD1	TGTGCCAGCAGCGTACCGGGACAGGGCTCTGAAGCTTTCTTT	CASSVPGQGSEAFF
TRBJ1-1	TRBV11-1	.	.	TGTGCCAGCAGCTCGGGACCCCTGGAAGCTTTCTTT	CASSSGPLEAFF
TRBJ2-3	TRBV25-1	few	.	TGTGCCACCTCCGGGTACACAGATACGCAGTATTTT	CATSGYTDTQYF
TRBJ2-7	TRBV2	.	.	TGTGCCAGCAGTAAACAGGGTAACGAGCAGTACTTC	CASSKQGNEQYF
TRBJ1-2	TRBV24-1	.	TRBD1	TGTGCCACCAGTGACGGGTCGACAGGGACCTATGGCTACACCTTC	CATSDGSTGTYGYTF
TRBJ1-4	TRBV5-5	.	.	TGTGCCAGCAGCTTGGTAGGGCCCGGAGAGGAAAAACTGTTTTTT	CASSLVGPGEEKLFF
TRBJ2-3	TRBV20-1	few	TRBD2	TGCAGTGCTAGAGATCGGCGGAGAGCGGGAGAGACAGATACGCAGTATTTT	CSARDRRRAGETDTQYF